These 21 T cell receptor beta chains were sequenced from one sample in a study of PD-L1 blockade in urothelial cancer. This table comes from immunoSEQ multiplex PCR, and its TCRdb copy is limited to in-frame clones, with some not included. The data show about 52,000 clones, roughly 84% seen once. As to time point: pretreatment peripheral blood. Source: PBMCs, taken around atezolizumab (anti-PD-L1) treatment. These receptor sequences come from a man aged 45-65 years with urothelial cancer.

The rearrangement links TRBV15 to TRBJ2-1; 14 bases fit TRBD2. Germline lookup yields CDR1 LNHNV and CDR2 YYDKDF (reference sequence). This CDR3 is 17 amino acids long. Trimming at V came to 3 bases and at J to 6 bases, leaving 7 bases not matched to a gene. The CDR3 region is CATSSPRGLAGANEQFF. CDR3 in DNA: TGTGCCACCAGCAGTCCCAGGGGACTAGCGGGAGCCAATGAGCAGTTCTTC.

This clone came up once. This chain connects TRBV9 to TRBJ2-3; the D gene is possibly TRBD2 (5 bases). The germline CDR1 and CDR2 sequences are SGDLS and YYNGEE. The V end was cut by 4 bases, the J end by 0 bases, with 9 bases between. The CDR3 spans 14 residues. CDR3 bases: TGTGCCAGCAGCTCCGCGGGTAGCACAGATACGCAGTATTTT. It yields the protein CASSSAGSTDTQYF.

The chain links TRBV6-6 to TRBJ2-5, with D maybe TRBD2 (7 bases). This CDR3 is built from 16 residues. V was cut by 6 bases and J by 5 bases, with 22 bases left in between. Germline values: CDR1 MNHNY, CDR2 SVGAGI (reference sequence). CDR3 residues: CASSNSWGGRSETQYF. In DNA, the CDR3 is TGTGCCAGCAGCAATTCCTGGGGGGGGCGCTCGGAGACCCAGTACTTC.

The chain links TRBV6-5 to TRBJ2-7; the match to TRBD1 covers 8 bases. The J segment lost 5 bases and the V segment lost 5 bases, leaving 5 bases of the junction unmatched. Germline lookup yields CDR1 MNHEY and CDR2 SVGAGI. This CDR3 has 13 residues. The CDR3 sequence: CASSRTGLDEQYF. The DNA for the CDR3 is TGTGCCAGCAGTCGGACAGGGTTGGACGAGCAGTACTTC.

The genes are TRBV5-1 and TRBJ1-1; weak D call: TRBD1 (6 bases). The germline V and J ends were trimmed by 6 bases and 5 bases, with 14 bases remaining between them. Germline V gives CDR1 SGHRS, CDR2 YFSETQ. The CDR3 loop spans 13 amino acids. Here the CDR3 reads CASTYGGGTEAFF. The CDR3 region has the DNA TGCGCCAGCACCTATGGGGGCGGAACTGAAGCTTTCTTT.

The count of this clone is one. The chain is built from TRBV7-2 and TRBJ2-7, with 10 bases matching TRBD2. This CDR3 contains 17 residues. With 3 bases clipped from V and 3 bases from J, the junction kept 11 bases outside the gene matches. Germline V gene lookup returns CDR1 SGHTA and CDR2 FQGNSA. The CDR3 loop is CASSLVIAGGAVYEQYF. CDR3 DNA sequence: TGTGCCAGCAGCTTGGTAATAGCGGGAGGCGCCGTCTACGAGCAGTACTTC.

CDR3 sequence (DNA): TGCGCCAGCAGCCCGACTAGCGGGGGGTACACCGGGGAGCTGTTTTTT. As protein: CASSPTSGGYTGELFF. The chain recombines TRBV5-1 with TRBJ2-2; 13 positions match TRBD2. The CDR3 runs 16 residues. CDR1 and CDR2 (germline): SGHRS, YFSETQ. V shed 4 bases, J shed 3 bases, and the junction held 3 bases outside the gene matches.

CDR3 protein: CASSQDQGGSGNTIYF. CDR3 sequence (DNA): TGTGCCAGCAGCCAAGATCAAGGGGGCTCTGGAAACACCATATATTTT. The chain couples TRBV4-2 to TRBJ1-3; tentative D call: TRBD1 (6 bases). V dropped 0 bases and J dropped 0 bases, with 9 bases sitting between them. CDR3 length: 16 residues. Germline V gene data show CDR1 as LGHNA and CDR2 as YNFKEQ.

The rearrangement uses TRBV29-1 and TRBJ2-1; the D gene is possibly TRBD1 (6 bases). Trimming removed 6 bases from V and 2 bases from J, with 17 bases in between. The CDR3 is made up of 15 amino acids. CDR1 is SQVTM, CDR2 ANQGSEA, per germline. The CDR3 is CSVDDRPQAYNEQFF. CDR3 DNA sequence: TGCAGCGTGGATGACAGGCCCCAAGCCTACAATGAGCAGTTCTTC.

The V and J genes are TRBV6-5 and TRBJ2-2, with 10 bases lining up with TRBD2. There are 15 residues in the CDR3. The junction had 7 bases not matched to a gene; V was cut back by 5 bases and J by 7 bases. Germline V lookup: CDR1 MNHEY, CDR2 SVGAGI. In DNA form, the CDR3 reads TGTGCCAGCAGTACACTAGCGGGGACTGGCGGGGAGCTGTTTTTT. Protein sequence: CASSTLAGTGGELFF.

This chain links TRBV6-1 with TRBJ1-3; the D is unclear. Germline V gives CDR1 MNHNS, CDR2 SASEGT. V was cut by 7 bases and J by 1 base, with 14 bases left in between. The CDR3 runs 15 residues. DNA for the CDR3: TGTGCCAGCAACCCCTTGACAACATCTGGAAACACCATATATTTT. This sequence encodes CASNPLTTSGNTIYF.

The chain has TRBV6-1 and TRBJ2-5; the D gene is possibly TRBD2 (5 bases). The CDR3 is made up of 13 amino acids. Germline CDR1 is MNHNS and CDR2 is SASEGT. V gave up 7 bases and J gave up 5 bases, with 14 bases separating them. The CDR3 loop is CASTRGLAETQYF. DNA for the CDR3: TGTGCCAGCACCCGAGGACTGGCGGAGACCCAGTACTTC.

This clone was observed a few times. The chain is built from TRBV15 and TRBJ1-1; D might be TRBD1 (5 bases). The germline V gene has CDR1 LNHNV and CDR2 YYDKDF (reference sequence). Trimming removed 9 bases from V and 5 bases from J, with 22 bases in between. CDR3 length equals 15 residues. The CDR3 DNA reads TGTGCCACAGACCTGGGAAAAGGGGTCGGGACTGAAGCTTTCTTT. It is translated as CATDLGKGVGTEAFF.

The CDR3 here is CAWRGQGNTEAFF. The CDR3 DNA is TGTGCCTGGAGGGGCCAGGGGAACACTGAAGCTTTCTTT. The chain carries TRBV30 and TRBJ1-1; D perhaps matches TRBD1 (5 bases). The CDR3 consists of 13 residues. The ends were cut back, 3 bases at V and 1 base at J, with 9 bases in the middle. Germline assignment: CDR1 GTSNPN and CDR2 SVGIG (reference sequence). Combining the CDR3 with reference TRBV30 and TRBJ1-1 gives the whole variable domain SQTIHQWPATLVQPVGSPLSLECTVEGTSNPNLYWYRQAAGRGLQLLFYSVGIGQISSEVPQNLSASRPQDRQFILSSKKLLLSDSGFYLCAWRGQGNTEAFFGQGTRLTVV.

The CDR3 protein is CATSTSGLAGAGTGELFF. In nucleotides, the CDR3 is TGTGCCACCAGCACGAGTGGGCTAGCGGGAGCCGGGACCGGGGAGCTGTTTTTT. The chain joins TRBV15 to TRBJ2-2; 10 bases agree with TRBD2. The CDR3 extends over 18 amino acids. Germline lookup yields CDR1 LNHNV and CDR2 YYDKDF (reference sequence). V dropped 4 bases and J dropped 5; count of bases not matched to a gene: 13.

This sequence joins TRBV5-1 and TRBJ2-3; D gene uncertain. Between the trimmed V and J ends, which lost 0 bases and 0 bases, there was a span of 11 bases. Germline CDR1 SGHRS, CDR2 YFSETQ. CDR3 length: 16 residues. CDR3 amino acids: CASSLGRGLSTDTQYF. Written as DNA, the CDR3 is TGCGCCAGCAGCTTGGGTCGTGGGCTTAGCACAGATACGCAGTATTTT.

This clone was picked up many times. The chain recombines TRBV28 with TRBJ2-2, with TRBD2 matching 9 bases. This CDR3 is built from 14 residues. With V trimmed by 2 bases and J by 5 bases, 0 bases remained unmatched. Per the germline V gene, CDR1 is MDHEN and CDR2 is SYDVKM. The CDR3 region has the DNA TGTGCCAGCAGTTTAGCGGGAGGGACCGGGGAGCTGTTTTTT. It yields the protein CASSLAGGTGELFF.

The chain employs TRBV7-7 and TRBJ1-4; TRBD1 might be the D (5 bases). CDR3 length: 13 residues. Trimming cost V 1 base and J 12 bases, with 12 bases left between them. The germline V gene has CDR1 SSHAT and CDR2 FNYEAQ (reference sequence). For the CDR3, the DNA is TGTGCCAGCAGCTTAGGGGCAGGGAAGGAACTGTTTTTT. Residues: CASSLGAGKELFF.

The CDR3 DNA follows: TGTGCCAGCAGTCAACCTCCGGGACAGACCTTTTACGAGCAGTACTTC. Protein sequence: CASSQPPGQTFYEQYF. This chain links TRBV11-2 with TRBJ2-7, with 7 bases fitting TRBD1. Germline-derived CDR1 and CDR2 are SGHAT and FQNNGV. V trimming: 6 bases; J trimming: 4 bases; junction bases outside the gene matches: 15. CDR3 length: 16 residues.

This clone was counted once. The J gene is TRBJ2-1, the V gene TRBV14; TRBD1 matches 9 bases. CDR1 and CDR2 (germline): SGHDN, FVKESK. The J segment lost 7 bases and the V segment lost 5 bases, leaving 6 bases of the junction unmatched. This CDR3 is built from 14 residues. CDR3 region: CASSLTGGANEQFF. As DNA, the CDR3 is TGTGCCAGCAGCTTGACAGGGGGGGCGAATGAGCAGTTCTTC.

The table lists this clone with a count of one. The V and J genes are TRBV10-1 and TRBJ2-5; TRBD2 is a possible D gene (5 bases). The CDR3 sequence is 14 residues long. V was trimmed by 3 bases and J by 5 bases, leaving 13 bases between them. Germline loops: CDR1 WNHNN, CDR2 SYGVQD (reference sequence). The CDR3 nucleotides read TGCGCCAGCAGTGAATCGGGGATCGGGGAGACCCAGTACTTC. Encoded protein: CASSESGIGETQYF.